The source of this TCR beta chain is a study of T cell repertoires in cytomegalovirus infection. Overall study: TCR beta signatures that were public indicated CMV infection and matching HLA type.

TCRdb re-called the reads with MiXCR, one entry per CDR3 protein. The data hold a few hundred thousand distinct CDR3 sequences, with approximately 40% observed a single time. This clonotype has more than one count but fewer than ten. Its antigen remains unidentified. This clonotype was sampled from a human donor in good health (CMV status not recorded). Some clones in this sample may be carry-over from other donors' samples. Sequencing was performed on cultured PBMCs, taken from culture after CMV antigen stimulation.

Here the CDR3 reads CASSEAGSGSVYTGELFF. In DNA form, the CDR3 reads TGTGCCAGCAGTGAAGCCGGTAGCGGGAGCGTTTACACCGGGGAGCTGTTTTTT. The gene calls are TRBV2 and TRBJ2-2; TRBD2 matches 9 bases. Germline CDR1 SNHLY, CDR2 FYNNEI. The CDR3 is made up of 18 amino acids. Losses at the gene ends were 0 bases for V and 3 bases for J; bases not matched to a gene: 8.